The present T cell receptor (beta chain) was sequenced within a study of T cells in Graves' hyperthyroidism and ophthalmopathy. The CDR3 extends over 16 amino acids. CDR1 LNHDA and CDR2 SQIVND come from the germline V gene (reference sequence). V shed 3 bases and J shed 5 bases, with 19 bases lying between them. A Clinical Activity Score of at least 3, a NOSPECS grade of at least 4 and a duration under 3 months were recorded in the ophthalmopathy patients. Uncontrolled infection, other autoimmune disease, pregnancy and lactation each barred patients from inclusion. This clonotype was detected many times. Amplification targeted TCR beta CDR3 regions from RNA transcripts. Carried out on the TCR CDR3, a first-round RT-PCR used the HTBI primer set. MiXCR, applied by TCRdb to the multiplex PCR reads, yields one record per CDR3 protein. The table records approximately 520,000 distinct CDR3 sequences, 24% of them present only once.

Sequences were obtained from blood. The rearrangement links TRBV19 to TRBJ2-5; D is unresolved. This clonotype was sampled from a woman in her twenties or thirties with Graves' ophthalmopathy. CDR3 DNA: TGTGCCAGTAGTATTATGGTGGGGTCTCAGTGGGAGACCCAGTACTTC. It yields the protein CASSIMVGSQWETQYF.